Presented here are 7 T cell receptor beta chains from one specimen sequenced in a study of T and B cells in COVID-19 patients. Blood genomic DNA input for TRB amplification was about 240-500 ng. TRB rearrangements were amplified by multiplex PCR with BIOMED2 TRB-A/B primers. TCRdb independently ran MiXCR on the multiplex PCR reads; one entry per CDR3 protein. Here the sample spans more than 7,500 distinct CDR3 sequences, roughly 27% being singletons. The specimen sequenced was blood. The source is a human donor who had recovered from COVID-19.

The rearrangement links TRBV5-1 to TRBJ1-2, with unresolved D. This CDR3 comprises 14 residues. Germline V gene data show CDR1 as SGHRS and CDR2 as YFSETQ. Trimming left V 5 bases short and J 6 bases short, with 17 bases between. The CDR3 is CASRTEGGFDGYTF. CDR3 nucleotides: TGCGCCAGCAGGACGGAGGGCGGATTCGATGGCTACACCTTC.

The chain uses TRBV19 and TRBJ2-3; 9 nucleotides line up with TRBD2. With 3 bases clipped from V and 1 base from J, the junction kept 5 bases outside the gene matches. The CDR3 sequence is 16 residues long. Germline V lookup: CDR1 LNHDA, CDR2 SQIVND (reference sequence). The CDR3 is CASSIRASGGTDTQYF. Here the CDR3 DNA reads TGTGCCAGTAGTATTAGGGCTAGCGGGGGCACAGATACGCAGTATTTT.

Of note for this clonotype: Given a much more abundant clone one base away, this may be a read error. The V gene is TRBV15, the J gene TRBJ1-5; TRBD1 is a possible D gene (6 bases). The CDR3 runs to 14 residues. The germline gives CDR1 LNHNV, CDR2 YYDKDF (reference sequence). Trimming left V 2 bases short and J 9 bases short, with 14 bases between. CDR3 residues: CATSRNRERGPQHF. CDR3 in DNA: TGTGCCACCAGCAGAAACAGGGAAAGGGGGCCCCAGCATTTT. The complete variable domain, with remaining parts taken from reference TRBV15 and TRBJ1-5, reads DAMVIQNPRYQVTQFGKPVTLSCSQTLNHNVMYWYQQKSSQAPKLLFHYYDKDFNNEADTPDNFQSRRPNTSFCFLDIRSPGLGDTAMYLCATSRNRERGPQHFGDGTRLSIL.

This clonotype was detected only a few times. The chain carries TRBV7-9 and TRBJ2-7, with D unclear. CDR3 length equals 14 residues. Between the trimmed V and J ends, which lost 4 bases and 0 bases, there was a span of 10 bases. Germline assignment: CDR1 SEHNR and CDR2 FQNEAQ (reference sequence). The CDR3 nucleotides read TGTGCCAGCAGCTCAGAAGTAAGCTCCTACGAGCAGTACGTC. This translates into CASSSEVSSYEQYV.

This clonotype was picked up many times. CDR3 sequence: CAWSVGGGGEKLFF. As DNA, the CDR3 is TGTGCCTGGAGTGTAGGGGGGGGAGGGGAAAAACTGTTTTTT. V and J are TRBV30 and TRBJ1-4; D might be TRBD1 (6 bases). Between the trimmed V and J ends, which lost 0 bases and 8 bases, there was a span of 13 bases. This CDR3 comprises 14 residues. In germline, CDR1 is GTSNPN, CDR2 SVGIG (reference sequence). Complete variable domain (other parts from reference TRBV30 and TRBJ1-4): SQTIHQWPATLVQPVGSPLSLECTVEGTSNPNLYWYRQAAGRGLQLLFYSVGIGQISSEVPQNLSASRPQDRQFILSSKKLLLSDSGFYLCAWSVGGGGEKLFFGSGTQLSVL.

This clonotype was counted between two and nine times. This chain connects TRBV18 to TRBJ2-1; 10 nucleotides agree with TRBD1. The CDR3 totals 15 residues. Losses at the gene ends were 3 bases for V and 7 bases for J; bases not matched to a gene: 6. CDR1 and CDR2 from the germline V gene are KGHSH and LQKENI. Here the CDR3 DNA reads TGTGCCAGCTCACCCTATGACAGGGGGCAAAATGAGCAGTTCTTC. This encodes CASSPYDRGQNEQFF.

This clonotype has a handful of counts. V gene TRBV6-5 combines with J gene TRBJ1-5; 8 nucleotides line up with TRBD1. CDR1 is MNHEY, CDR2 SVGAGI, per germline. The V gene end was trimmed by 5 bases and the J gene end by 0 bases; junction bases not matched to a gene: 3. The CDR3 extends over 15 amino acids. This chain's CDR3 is CASSRTGFSNQPQHF. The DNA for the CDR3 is TGTGCCAGCAGTAGGACAGGGTTTAGCAATCAGCCCCAGCATTTT.